The text below deals with one T cell receptor beta chain. Study processing details: Amplification of reference gene primers provided the estimated nucleated cell counts. Some clones are missing from TCRdb's copy, which holds only in-frame ones; the method was immunoSEQ multiplex PCR. Clone size and V and J calls were adopted from that table, with D and trimming inferred from the DNA. The top ten hold more than 3% of the sample, which has a few hundred thousand clones, around 87% seen once. The data stem from a study of blood T cell repertoires in COVID-19. For the study at large: Donors in the United States, Italy and Spain gave samples during acute or convalescent COVID-19. PBMCs, B-cell-depleted T cells, or T cells provided the cDNA or gDNA that made up the material.

This CDR3 spans 14 amino acids. CDR1 and CDR2 (germline): SEHNR, FQNEAQ (reference sequence). Unmatched junction bases numbered 0, after V lost 1 base and J lost 5 bases. This receptor was obtained from a woman between 50 and 59 years old with active or convalescent COVID-19. The chain recombines TRBV7-9 with TRBJ1-4, with 8 bases that match TRBD1. Specimen: peripheral blood. CDR3 nucleotide sequence: TGTGCCAGCAGCTTAGACAGGGGGAATGAAAAACTGTTTTTT. It codes for CASSLDRGNEKLFF.